This T cell receptor (beta chain) appears in the sequencing data of a study of T cells after yellow fever vaccination. Study details: For low cell numbers, libraries were made with SMART-Seq v4 Ultra Low Input.

This clonotype was recorded many times. What it recognizes is unknown. Study-wide points: Reappearance after the booster was seen for most primary-vaccination clones, at approximately 97% CD4 and around 90% CD8.

A 5'RACE template-switching step, the method used to make TCR cDNA, added a universal primer site and UMIs. TCRdb re-called the 5' RACE reads through MiXCR, storing one row per CDR3 protein. The data hold a few hundred thousand distinct CDR3 sequences, with roughly 4.8% observed a single time. The starting material was CD4+ T cells sorted from PBMCs, obtained on the day of the yellow fever booster vaccination. This clonotype originated in a man younger than 35 who received the YFV17D yellow fever vaccine.

The CDR3 spells CASSLGTSVYNEQFF. In DNA, the CDR3 is TGCGCCAGCAGCTTGGGAACTAGTGTCTACAATGAGCAGTTCTTC. This chain connects TRBV5-1 to TRBJ2-1, with D possibly matching TRBD2 (5 bases). Trimming removed 0 bases from V and 3 bases from J, with 10 bases in between. Germline CDR1 is SGHRS and CDR2 is YFSETQ. This CDR3 is built from 15 residues. Supplemented by reference TRBV5-1 and TRBJ2-1, the full variable domain reads KAGVTQTPRYLIKTRGQQVTLSCSPISGHRSVSWYQQTPGQGLQFLFEYFSETQRNKGNFPGRFSGRQFSNSRSEMNVSTLELGDSALYLCASSLGTSVYNEQFFGPGTRLTVL.